Described below is a single TCR beta chain sequence and its context. Through a sample-barcoded 5' primer and a J-beta primer mix, a second PCR was run for about 7 to 12 cycles. TCRdb reprocessed the 5' RACE reads with MiXCR, giving one entry per CDR3 protein. The data hold roughly 1.5 million distinct CDR3 sequences, with approximately 39% observed a single time. The data are from a study of blood T cells in healthy people across ages. Study details: When template switching was applied, about one barcoded beta molecule was captured per two T cells.

The sample taken for sequencing was blood. The receptor was derived from a young woman in good health.

The CDR3 spells CASSISAGGELFF. DNA of the CDR3: TGTGCCAGCAGCATTTCAGCGGGCGGGGAGCTGTTTTTT. This rearrangement joins TRBV5-5 to TRBJ2-2, with D perhaps TRBD2 (6 bases). Per germline, CDR1 SGHKS and CDR2 YYEKEE (reference sequence). The CDR3 sequence is 13 residues long. Trimming shortened V by 4 bases and J by 7 bases, and 11 bases separated the two germline ends.